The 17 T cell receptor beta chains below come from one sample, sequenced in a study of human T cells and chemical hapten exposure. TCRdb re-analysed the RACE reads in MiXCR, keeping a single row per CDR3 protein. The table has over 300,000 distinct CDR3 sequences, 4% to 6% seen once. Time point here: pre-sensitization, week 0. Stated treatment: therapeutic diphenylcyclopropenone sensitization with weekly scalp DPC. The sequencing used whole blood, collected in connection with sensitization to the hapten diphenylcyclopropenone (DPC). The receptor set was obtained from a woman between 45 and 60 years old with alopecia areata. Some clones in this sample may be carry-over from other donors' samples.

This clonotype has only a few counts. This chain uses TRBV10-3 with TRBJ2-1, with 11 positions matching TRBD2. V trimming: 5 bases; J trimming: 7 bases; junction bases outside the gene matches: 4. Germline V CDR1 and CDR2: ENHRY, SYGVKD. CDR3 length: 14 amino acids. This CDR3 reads CAISLAGGPNEQFF. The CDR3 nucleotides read TGTGCCATCAGTTTAGCGGGAGGGCCGAATGAGCAGTTCTTC.

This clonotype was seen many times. CDR3 in DNA: TGTGCCAGCAGTGTCGGAGCATCAGATACGCAGTATTTT. Translation gives CASSVGASDTQYF. The genes are TRBV9 and TRBJ2-3; D is uncertain. Trimming cost V 5 bases and J 4 bases, with 11 bases left between them. The CDR3 spans 13 residues. Per germline, CDR1 SGDLS and CDR2 YYNGEE.

CDR3 DNA sequence: TGCAGTGCGGTTCCGGGAGTGGCAGATACGCAGTATTTT. Translated: CSAVPGVADTQYF. This chain uses TRBV20-1 with TRBJ2-3, with D tentatively TRBD2 (6 bases). Germline V gene lookup returns CDR1 DFQATT and CDR2 SNEGSKA (reference sequence). The CDR3 has 13 amino acids. V was shortened by 6 bases and J by 4 bases, with 14 bases between the two germline ends.

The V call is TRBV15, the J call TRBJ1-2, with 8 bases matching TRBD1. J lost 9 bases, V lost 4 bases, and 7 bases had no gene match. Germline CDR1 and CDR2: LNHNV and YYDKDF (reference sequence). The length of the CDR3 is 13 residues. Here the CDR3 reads CATSNRDRSRYTF. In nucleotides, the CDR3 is TGTGCCACCAGCAACCGGGACAGGTCTCGCTACACCTTC.

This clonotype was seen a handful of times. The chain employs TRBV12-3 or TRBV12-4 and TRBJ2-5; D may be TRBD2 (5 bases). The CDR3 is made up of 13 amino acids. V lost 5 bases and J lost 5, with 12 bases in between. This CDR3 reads CASSPGLTETQYF. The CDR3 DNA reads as TGTGCCAGCAGTCCTGGACTGACCGAGACCCAGTACTTC.

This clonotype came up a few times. The CDR3 region is CASYSMRGPGNTIYF. As DNA, the CDR3 is TGTGCCAGTTATTCGATGAGGGGGCCTGGAAACACCATATATTTT. The chain is built from TRBV7-6 and TRBJ1-3; 7 positions match TRBD1. V shed 9 bases and J 2 bases; nucleotides not matched to a gene: 10. The germline V gene has CDR1 SGHVS and CDR2 FNYEAQ. The CDR3 has 15 amino acids.

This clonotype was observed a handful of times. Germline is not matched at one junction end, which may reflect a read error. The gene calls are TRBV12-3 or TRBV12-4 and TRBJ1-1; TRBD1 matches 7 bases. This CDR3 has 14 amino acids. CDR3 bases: TGTGCCAGCAGTTTCAGGGGGGTGAAGACTGAAGCTTTCTTT. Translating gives CASSFRGVKTEAFF.

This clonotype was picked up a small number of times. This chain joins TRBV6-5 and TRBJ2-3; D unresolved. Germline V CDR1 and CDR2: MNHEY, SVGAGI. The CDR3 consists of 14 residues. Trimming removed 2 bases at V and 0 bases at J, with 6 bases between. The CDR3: CASSYVGSTDTQYF. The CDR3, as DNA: TGTGCCAGCAGTTACGTGGGGAGCACAGATACGCAGTATTTT.

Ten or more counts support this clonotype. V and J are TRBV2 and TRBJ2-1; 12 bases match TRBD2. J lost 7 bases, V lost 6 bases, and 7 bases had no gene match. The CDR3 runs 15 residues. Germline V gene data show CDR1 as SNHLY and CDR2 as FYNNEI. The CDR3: CASRETSGSTNEQFF. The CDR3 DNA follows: TGTGCCAGCAGAGAGACTAGCGGGAGTACGAATGAGCAGTTCTTC.

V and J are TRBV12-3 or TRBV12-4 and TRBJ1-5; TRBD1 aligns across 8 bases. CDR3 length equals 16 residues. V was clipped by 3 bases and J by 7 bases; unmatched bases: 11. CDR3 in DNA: TGTGCCAGCAGTTTGCAGGGGGCGACAGGGAACCAGCCCCAGCATTTT. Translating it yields CASSLQGATGNQPQHF.

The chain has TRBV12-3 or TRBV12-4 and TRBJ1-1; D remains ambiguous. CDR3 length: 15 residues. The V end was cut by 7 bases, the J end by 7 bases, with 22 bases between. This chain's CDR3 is CASTAFPGGEDEAFF. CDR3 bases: TGTGCCAGCACCGCATTCCCGGGAGGTGAAGATGAAGCTTTCTTT.

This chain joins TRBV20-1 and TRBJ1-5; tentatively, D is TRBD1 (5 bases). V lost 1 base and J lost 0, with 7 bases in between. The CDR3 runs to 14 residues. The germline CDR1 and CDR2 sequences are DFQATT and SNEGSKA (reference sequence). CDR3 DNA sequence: TGCAGTGCTAGAGGCAGGGATAGCAATCAGCCCCAGCATTTT. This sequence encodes CSARGRDSNQPQHF.

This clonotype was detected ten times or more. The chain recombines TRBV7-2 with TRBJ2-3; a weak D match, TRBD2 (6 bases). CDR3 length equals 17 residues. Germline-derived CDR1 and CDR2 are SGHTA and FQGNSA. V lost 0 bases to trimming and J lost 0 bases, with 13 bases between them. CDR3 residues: CASSLAPPSVSTDTQYF. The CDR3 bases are TGTGCCAGCAGCTTAGCCCCGCCTAGCGTAAGCACAGATACGCAGTATTTT.

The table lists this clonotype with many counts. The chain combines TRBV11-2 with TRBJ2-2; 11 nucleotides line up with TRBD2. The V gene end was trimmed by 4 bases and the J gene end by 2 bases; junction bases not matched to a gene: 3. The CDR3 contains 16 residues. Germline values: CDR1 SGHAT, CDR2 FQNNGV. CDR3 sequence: CASSSGTSGNTGELFF. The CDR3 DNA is TGTGCCAGCAGCTCGGGGACTAGCGGTAACACCGGGGAGCTGTTTTTT.

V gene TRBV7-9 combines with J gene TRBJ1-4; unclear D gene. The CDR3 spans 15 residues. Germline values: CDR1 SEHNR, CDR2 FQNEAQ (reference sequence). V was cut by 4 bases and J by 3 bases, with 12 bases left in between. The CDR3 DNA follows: TGTGCCAGCAGCTACCCTCAGGAAGCTAATGAAAAACTGTTTTTT. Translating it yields CASSYPQEANEKLFF.

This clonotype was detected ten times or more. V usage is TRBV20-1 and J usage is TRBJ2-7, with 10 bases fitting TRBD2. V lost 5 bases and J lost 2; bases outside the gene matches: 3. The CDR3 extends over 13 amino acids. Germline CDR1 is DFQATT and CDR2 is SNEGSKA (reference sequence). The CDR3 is CSAPGLAAYEQYF. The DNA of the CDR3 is TGCAGTGCTCCCGGACTAGCGGCCTACGAGCAGTACTTC.

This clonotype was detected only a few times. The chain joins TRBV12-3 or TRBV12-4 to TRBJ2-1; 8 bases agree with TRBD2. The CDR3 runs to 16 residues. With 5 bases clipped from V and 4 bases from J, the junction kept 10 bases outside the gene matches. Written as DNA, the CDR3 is TGTGCCAGCAGTCCCCCAAGCGGGGGAAGATACAATGAGCAGTTCTTC. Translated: CASSPPSGGRYNEQFF.